The 24 T cell receptor beta chains given below trace back to one sample, sequenced in a study of blood T cell repertoires in COVID-19. TCRdb's table, derived via immunoSEQ multiplex PCR, lists solely in-frame clones and lacks some. The sample has a few hundred thousand clones; around 83% are singletons. Sequenced material: PBMCs or T cells enriched from blood (not recorded which). These receptors were obtained from a woman aged 50 to 60 who had recovered from COVID-19.

The chain combines TRBV27 with TRBJ1-2, with D possibly being TRBD1 (5 bases). V was cut by 4 bases and J by 4 bases, with 19 bases left in between. Looked up from germline, CDR1 is MNHEY and CDR2 is SMNVEV (reference sequence). The CDR3 spans 16 residues. CDR3: CASSYGHGPVSYGYTF. CDR3 DNA: TGTGCCAGCAGTTACGGACACGGGCCGGTTAGCTATGGCTACACCTTC.

The chain employs TRBV11-3 and TRBJ2-1, with TRBD2 identical over 12 bases. Germline CDR1 reads SGHNT; CDR2 reads YENEEA. The CDR3 has 16 amino acids. After removal of 1 base from V and 7 bases from J, the junction contained 5 bases not matched to a gene. Written as DNA, the CDR3 is TGTGCCAGCAGCTTAGCGACTAGCGGGAGTGGTAATGAGCAGTTCTTC. This codes for CASSLATSGSGNEQFF.

This chain joins TRBV5-1 and TRBJ2-7; 8 bases map to TRBD2. The germline V gene has CDR1 SGHRS and CDR2 YFSETQ. J was trimmed by 1 base and V by 3 bases; bases with no gene match: 6. The length of the CDR3 is 15 residues. Written as DNA, the CDR3 is TGCGCCAGCAGCTCTACGACGGGAGGGTCCTACGAGCAGTACTTC. Its translation: CASSSTTGGSYEQYF.

This chain uses TRBV4-2 with TRBJ1-2, with TRBD1 matching over 10 bases. Trimming at V came to 7 bases and at J to 4 bases, leaving 6 bases not matched to a gene. The CDR3 totals 14 residues. CDR1 and CDR2 (germline): LGHNA, YNFKEQ. CDR3 region: CASTQDRGSYGYTF. CDR3 coding DNA: TGTGCCAGCACCCAGGACAGGGGGTCCTATGGCTACACCTTC.

This rearrangement joins TRBV28 to TRBJ1-2; no clear D. The CDR3 has 11 amino acids. Germline V gene data show CDR1 as MDHEN and CDR2 as SYDVKM. V was pared by 6 bases and J by 8 bases, with 10 bases between. CDR3 bases: TGTGCCAGCAGATCAGGCTCCGGCTACACCTTC. Its translation: CASRSGSGYTF.

This chain uses TRBV5-4 with TRBJ1-2; TRBD1 agrees at 11 bases. The CDR3 has 14 amino acids. The V gene's germline CDR1 is SGHNT and CDR2 YYREEE (reference sequence). The J segment lost 6 bases and the V segment lost 2 bases, leaving 3 bases of the junction unmatched. The CDR3 DNA sequence: TGTGCCAGCAGCTTTGGACAGGGGGCGAATGGCTACACCTTC. Its translation is CASSFGQGANGYTF.

This sequence joins TRBV7-9 and TRBJ1-2; no firm D call. Germline CDR1 reads SEHNR; CDR2 reads FQNEAQ (reference sequence). V was trimmed by 3 bases and J by 5 bases, leaving 16 bases between them. The CDR3 covers 15 residues. Here the CDR3 reads CASSLVGPQTYGYTF. As DNA, the CDR3 is TGTGCCAGCAGCTTGGTGGGTCCACAGACGTATGGCTACACCTTC.

The V gene is TRBV3-1 (or the pseudogene TRBV3-2), the J gene TRBJ1-4; no clear D gene. The V gene's germline CDR1 is LGHDT and CDR2 YNNKEL (reference sequence). Trimming took off 2 bases at V and 7 bases at J, with 11 bases between the two ends. This CDR3 has 14 amino acids. The CDR3 coding sequence is TGTGCCAGCAGCCAACAATATTACTCTGAAAAACTGTTTTTT. Translating gives CASSQQYYSEKLFF.

The chain links TRBV5-6 to TRBJ2-7; 8 nucleotides agree with TRBD1. Germline V CDR1 and CDR2: SGHDT, YYEEEE. V shed 3 bases and J 3 bases; nucleotides not matched to a gene: 8. The CDR3 is 15 amino acids. The CDR3 DNA is TGTGCCAGCAGCTCGCTGCGGACAGGGCTCTACGAGCAGTACTTC. This codes for CASSSLRTGLYEQYF.

This chain connects TRBV5-1 to TRBJ1-3; perhaps TRBD1 as D (5 bases). V was shortened by 0 bases and J by 0 bases, with 10 bases between the two germline ends. The germline V gene has CDR1 SGHRS and CDR2 YFSETQ. The CDR3 spans 16 residues. The DNA for the CDR3 is TGCGCCAGCAGCTTGGCCTGGGGCACCTCTGGAAACACCATATATTTT. As protein: CASSLAWGTSGNTIYF.

This rearrangement joins TRBV3-1 (or the pseudogene TRBV3-2) to TRBJ1-1; 9 bases align to TRBD1. The CDR3 spans 15 residues. CDR1 is LGHDT and CDR2 is YNNKEL in the germline V gene (reference sequence). J gave up 7 bases and V 2 bases, and 8 bases lay outside the gene matches. CDR3 sequence: CASSQLRQGGSEAFF. In DNA, the CDR3 is TGTGCCAGCAGCCAACTCCGACAGGGGGGGAGTGAAGCTTTCTTT.

The rearrangement uses TRBV6-2 or TRBV6-3 and TRBJ1-1; possibly TRBD1 for D (6 bases). Germline lookup yields CDR1 MNHEY and CDR2 SVGEGT. This CDR3 has 15 amino acids. Trimming took off 5 bases at V and 8 bases at J, with 21 bases between the two ends. The chain's CDR3 is CASSDTTGKAFEAFF. For the CDR3, the DNA is TGTGCCAGCAGTGACACAACAGGGAAGGCGTTCGAAGCTTTCTTT.

This chain joins TRBV24-1 and TRBJ2-1; the D is unclear. Trimming stripped 1 base from V and 8 bases from J, with 20 bases between. Germline CDR1 is KGHDR and CDR2 is SFDVKD. The CDR3 contains 17 residues. The CDR3: CATSDLPPRALGDEQFF. Here the CDR3 DNA reads TGTGCCACCAGTGATTTACCCCCCCGAGCCTTAGGAGATGAGCAGTTCTTC.

The chain recombines TRBV27 with TRBJ1-1, with 9 bases lining up with TRBD1. CDR1 and CDR2 from the germline V gene are MNHEY and SMNVEV (reference sequence). There are 15 residues in the CDR3. Trimming removed 2 bases from V and 5 bases from J; junction bases left unmatched: 6. The CDR3 protein is CASSLRRTGETEAFF. The CDR3, as DNA: TGTGCCAGCAGTTTAAGGCGGACAGGGGAGACTGAAGCTTTCTTT.

V is TRBV2 and J is TRBJ1-1, with 8 bases that match TRBD1. The germline V gene has CDR1 SNHLY and CDR2 FYNNEI. Trimming took 6 bases from V and 10 from J; bases not matched to a gene: 4. The CDR3 loop spans 11 amino acids. The CDR3 nucleotides are TGTGCCAGCAGCGTGACAGGGGTAGCTTTCTTT. As protein: CASSVTGVAFF. The whole variable domain, remainder taken from reference TRBV2 and TRBJ1-1, is EPEVTQTPSHQVTQMGQEVILRCVPISNHLYFYWYRQILGQKVEFLVSFYNNEISEKSEIFDDQFSVERPDGSNFTLKIRSTKLEDSAMYFCASSVTGVAFFGQGTRLTVV.

The chain uses TRBV6-5 and TRBJ1-2, with TRBD1 matching over 8 bases. V shed 7 bases, J shed 2 bases, and the junction held 6 bases outside the gene matches. Germline V gene lookup returns CDR1 MNHEY and CDR2 SVGAGI. CDR3 length: 14 residues. This CDR3 is CASTAGGPNYGYTF. The CDR3 region has the DNA TGTGCCAGCACCGCAGGGGGCCCGAACTATGGCTACACCTTC.

The chain combines TRBV11-2 with TRBJ2-5, with 9 bases matching TRBD1. V trimming: 9 bases; J trimming: 5 bases; junction bases outside the gene matches: 13. The CDR3 runs 15 residues. Germline lookup yields CDR1 SGHAT and CDR2 FQNNGV. In DNA, the CDR3 is TGTGCCAGTGGCCGCCGGGACAGGGTGAGGGAGACCCAGTACTTC. Translated: CASGRRDRVRETQYF.

The chain combines TRBV7-9 with TRBJ1-1; a possible D gene is TRBD1 (6 bases). V was trimmed by 0 bases and J by 3 bases, leaving 11 bases between them. Per germline, CDR1 SEHNR and CDR2 FQNEAQ (reference sequence). The CDR3 is 15 residues long. CDR3 bases: TGTGCCAGCAGCTTAGCGCAGGGGAGGGACACTGAAGCTTTCTTT. Translated: CASSLAQGRDTEAFF. Full variable domain (outside the CDR3, taken from reference TRBV7-9 and TRBJ1-1): DTGVSQNPRHKITKRGQNVTFRCDPISEHNRLYWYRQTLGQGPEFLTYFQNEAQLEKSRLLSDRFSAERPKGSFSTLEIQRTEQGDSAMYLCASSLAQGRDTEAFFGQGTRLTVV.

This clone was observed a handful of times. This rearrangement joins TRBV30 to TRBJ1-1; 10 bases match TRBD1. Germline assignment: CDR1 GTSNPN and CDR2 SVGIG (reference sequence). CDR3 length equals 12 residues. After removal of 5 bases from V and 5 bases from J, the junction contained 2 bases not matched to a gene. The CDR3 nucleotides are TGTGCCTGGGGGGACAGGGGTACTGAAGCTTTCTTT. Protein sequence: CAWGDRGTEAFF.

The chain is built from TRBV9 and TRBJ1-3, with unresolved D. This CDR3 contains 17 residues. Trimming pared 0 bases from V and 0 bases from J, leaving 13 bases between. Germline V gene sequence: CDR1 SGDLS, CDR2 YYNGEE. Here the CDR3 DNA reads TGTGCCAGCAGCGTAGGGTCCGGACGGGACTCTGGAAACACCATATATTTT. It specifies CASSVGSGRDSGNTIYF.

The rearrangement uses TRBV7-2 and TRBJ2-5, with D possibly TRBD2 on 6 matching bases. Trimming pared 1 base from V and 0 bases from J, leaving 12 bases between. CDR1 is SGHTA and CDR2 is FQGNSA in the germline V gene. The CDR3 sequence is 16 residues long. The CDR3 DNA reads as TGTGCCAGCAGCTTAGGTGGTAGCGGTTACCAAGAGACCCAGTACTTC. As protein: CASSLGGSGYQETQYF.

This sequence joins TRBV6-2 or TRBV6-3 and TRBJ1-6, with 10 bases matching TRBD1. V shed 5 bases, J shed 8 bases, and the junction held 9 bases outside the gene matches. Germline values: CDR1 MNHEY, CDR2 SVGEGT. The CDR3 is 16 amino acids. In nucleotides, the CDR3 is TGTGCCAGCAGTCGTAGCACCGGGACAGGGGATTCACCCCTCCACTTT. Its protein is CASSRSTGTGDSPLHF.

The rearrangement joins TRBV12-3 or TRBV12-4 to TRBJ2-2; D call uncertain. Trimming shortened V by 0 bases and J by 4 bases, and 3 bases separated the two germline ends. CDR3 length equals 13 residues. Here the CDR3 reads CASSLAATGELFF. CDR3 sequence (DNA): TGTGCCAGCAGTTTAGCGGCCACCGGGGAGCTGTTTTTT.

This sequence joins TRBV7-9 and TRBJ1-2, with D perhaps matching TRBD1 (5 bases). This CDR3 has 15 residues. The ends were cut back, 1 base at V and 0 bases at J, with 9 bases in the middle. The germline gives CDR1 SEHNR, CDR2 FQNEAQ (reference sequence). The CDR3 sequence is CASSLVETANYGYTF. The CDR3 DNA is TGTGCCAGCAGCTTAGTCGAGACAGCTAACTATGGCTACACCTTC.